This T cell receptor beta chain emerged from a study of blood T cell repertoires in COVID-19. Turning to the study itself: The cDNA or gDNA used as material had been derived from T cells, B-cell-depleted T cells, or PBMCs.

This table comes from immunoSEQ multiplex PCR, and its TCRdb copy is limited to in-frame clones, with some not included. Here the sample spans 400,000 or so clones, 85% to 90% being singletons. CDR1 SGHAT and CDR2 FQNNGV come from the germline V gene. CDR3 length equals 13 residues. V was clipped by 3 bases and J by 7 bases; unmatched bases: 2. The chain carries TRBV11-2 and TRBJ1-3; 8 nucleotides agree with TRBD1. The source is a man aged 18 to 29 with COVID-19, enrolled during active disease. The sequenced sample was peripheral blood. The CDR3 loop is CASSFRQGNTIYF. DNA for the CDR3: TGTGCCAGCAGCTTTAGACAGGGGAACACCATATATTTT.